This TCR beta chain was sequenced for a study of blood T cell repertoires in COVID-19. TCRdb keeps only in-frame clones here, not all; method: immunoSEQ multiplex PCR. Found here are 65,000 to 80,000 clones, more than 75% of them singletons; the top ten hold approximately 9%. V lost 2 bases and J 0 bases, leaving 8 bases between the germline ends. From germline, CDR1 is MNHEY and CDR2 SVGAGI. The CDR3 consists of 15 residues. The TCR originated in a human donor in a cohort sampled during active COVID-19. This chain joins TRBV6-5 and TRBJ2-1; D remains ambiguous. The specimen was peripheral blood. CDR3 DNA: TGTGCCAGCAGTTACGACTGGAGCTCCTACAATGAGCAGTTCTTC. Residues: CASSYDWSSYNEQFF.